The T cell receptor beta chain under discussion was sequenced for a study of prognosis after radiotherapy for stage I lung cancer. There are many counts of this clonotype. The study amplified the TCR beta CDR3 region from genomic DNA. This amplification was carried out by two rounds of multiplex PCR. Round one of PCR was performed, and it used primers specific to each TRBV and TRBJ gene. TCRdb fed the multiplex PCR reads into MiXCR, producing one record per CDR3 protein. Of about 59,000 distinct CDR3 sequences in the sample, roughly 29% were seen once. CDR1 is SGHTS and CDR2 is YDEGEE in the germline V gene. CDR3 size: 15 residues. J was trimmed by 4 bases and V by 4 bases; bases with no gene match: 8.

This sequence joins TRBV5-8 and TRBJ1-5, with 7 bases fitting TRBD1. The sequence was collected from a donor over 45 with non-small cell lung cancer. This specimen was PBMCs, taken before or after stereotactic body radiation therapy (not recorded which). Here the CDR3 reads CASSGRTGENQPQHF. CDR3 DNA sequence: TGTGCCAGCAGCGGACGGACAGGCGAAAATCAGCCCCAGCATTTT.